This TCR beta chain was documented in a study of OX40 agonist ivuxolimab in advanced cancers. Overall study context: The diagnoses of dose-escalation patients were hepatocellular carcinoma, melanoma, renal cell or head and neck cancer. Study conclusions and caveats: Dosing at 0.1 to 3.0 mg/kg was accompanied by clonal expansion of CD4+ and CD8+ blood T cells by week 6. Expansion of clones was among the lowest in partial responders at 0.1-3.0 mg/kg.

As to this clone: Its antigen is currently unknown.

With 7 bases removed from V and 10 bases from J, the gap between germline ends came to 14 bases. The CDR3 has 12 residues. Germline V CDR1 and CDR2: MNHEY, SMNVEV (reference sequence). Clones were read by immunoSEQ multiplex PCR, and TCRdb kept only the in-frame ones, dropping some. The sample carries about 48,000 clones, about 90% recorded once. This rearrangement joins TRBV27 to TRBJ2-1; D may be TRBD1 (5 bases). This receptor was taken from an adult with an advanced solid tumor such as melanoma, head and neck, liver or kidney cancer. The source was CD4+ or CD8+ T cells sorted from blood, collected in a trial of the OX40 agonist ivuxolimab. CDR3 sequence reads: CASKGAVGEQFF. The CDR3 DNA reads as TGTGCCAGCAAAGGGGCAGTCGGGGAGCAGTTCTTC.